The clone carrying this TCR beta chain was counted many times. As yet, its antigen is unknown. With iRepertoire HTBI primers and Arm-PCR of CDR3 regions, TCR beta libraries were built. TCRdb fed the multiplex PCR reads into MiXCR, producing one record per CDR3 protein. Of about 500,000 distinct CDR3 sequences listed, about 12% are singletons. The data stem from a study of regulatory T cells in long-lasting Graves disease. Described time point: newly diagnosed GD, antithyroid drugs for less than 3 months. PBMCs provided the RNA from which the TCR library was made. Whole-study results and caveats: Patients with persistent disease showed a bias toward TRBV28, TRBJ1-2 and TRBJ2-5.

The germline gives CDR1 MNHEY, CDR2 SVGAGI. The trim removed 2 bases at V and 4 bases at J, leaving 8 bases unmatched. CDR3 length equals 17 residues. The same specimen was also included in a second study, on T cells in Graves' hyperthyroidism and ophthalmopathy. That work adds: If no ophthalmopathy progression occurred within 18 months, Graves' hyperthyroidism was stable.

The origin of this receptor is a woman in her twenties or thirties with Graves disease. The chain couples TRBV6-5 to TRBJ1-6; 7 bases align to TRBD1. The sequencing here drew on peripheral blood mononuclear cells (PBMCs), taken at new diagnosis, from a patient treated with antithyroid drugs. CDR3 DNA: TGTGCCAGCAGTTACCTCCCCCCGGGACAGTATAATTCACCCCTCCACTTT. It yields the protein CASSYLPPGQYNSPLHF.